The entry below describes one T cell receptor (beta chain). The data were obtained in a study of blood T cell repertoires in COVID-19. Looking at the study overall: The study drew acute and convalescent COVID-19 samples from the United States, Italy and Spain. In each case, the material was cDNA or gDNA derived from T cells, B-cell-depleted T cells, or PBMCs.

The CDR3 totals 16 residues. Germline V lookup: CDR1 SGHRS, CDR2 YFSETQ. Trimming removed 7 bases at V and 5 bases at J, with 22 bases between. In the study's own analysis: Estimation of nucleated cell counts relied on the amplification of reference gene primers. The assay was immunoSEQ multiplex PCR, and TCRdb's table has in-frame clones only and misses some. V, J and clone size are taken as reported in that table, and D and trimming were inferred from the DNA itself. The sample lists around 130,000 clones, approximately 83% occurring once. The chain links TRBV5-1 to TRBJ2-4; TRBD2 is a possible D gene (6 bases). Sequencing was performed on peripheral blood. This TCR derives from a middle-aged man with active or convalescent COVID-19. The CDR3 nucleotides are TGCGCCAGCTGGGCCGGCGGGGCCTTAGACCAAAACATTCAGTACTTC. This codes for CASWAGGALDQNIQYF.